This T cell receptor beta chain was found in a study of post-analysis software for immune sequencing data (dated by TCRdb to about 2015). For the study in its entirety: Relapsing-remitting, secondary progressive and progressive-relapsing multiple sclerosis were recorded as disease courses, and subtype annotation was lacking for some patients. The multiple sclerosis patient repertoires were compared with some twelve previously published healthy control repertoires from donors aged 6 to 25 years. A subset of samples was prepared in parallel using single-end sample barcoding, then pooled and co-amplified after Illumina adapter ligation.

In the germline V gene (reference sequence), CDR1 corresponds to LNHNV and CDR2 to YYDKDF. CDR3 length: 17 amino acids, cysteine to phenylalanine. The read is trimmed to its CDR3 DNA, 51 bases read in frame from base 1. What the time point label conveys for this sample: second blood draw from one MS patient after hematopoietic stem cell transplantation. To demonstrate the VDJtools post-analysis software, TCR beta repertoires were profiled from the peripheral blood of about 13 young patients with multiple sclerosis. The multiple sclerosis patients were children and adolescents ranging in age from about 6 to 16 years. The library relied on PCR. The sequencer was an Illumina HiSeq 2500. Unique molecular identifiers were incorporated into TCR beta cDNA libraries to reduce PCR and sequencing biases. Roughly 500,000 cDNA molecules were obtained for every 1 to 10 million input T cells, so each molecule roughly corresponded to one T cell. The same protocol used for the earlier healthy control dataset was applied to prepare and sequence the patient libraries. Samples belonging to the same batch were prepared together, multiplexed and sequenced on a shared HiSeq lane. As for how the authors treated the data: Raw barcoded reads were processed with MIGEC, and single-read molecular identifier groups were discarded before consensus assembly and CDR3 extraction. Clonotype tables were post-analysed with VDJtools, normalizing diversity by down-sampling all datasets to the smallest sample size. Repertoire overlap clustering matched CDR3 amino acid but not nucleotide sequences to correct batch-related cross-sample contamination. In TCRdb, the public reads were trimmed at Q25 with fastp and aligned with MiXCR, with productive beta chains retained. Each entry is one CDR3 protein sequence, shown with its most common DNA and genes. It is TCRdb's table, rather than the study itself, that gives the V and J calls and clone size. The sample profile shows roughly 160,000 distinct CDR3 sequences; under 40% of them were found once. The top ten hold roughly 28% of the sample.

General study outcomes and caveats: Patients showed significantly higher frequencies than controls for roughly five TRBV segments, among them TRBV5-6, TRBV5-1 and TRBV20-1. Direct clustering with F measure showed strong co-clustering of samples prepared in the same batch, prompting a batch-effect correction. The control group was slightly older than the multiple sclerosis patient group. Significantly lower normalized Chao1 diversity was found in multiple sclerosis patients than in controls, suggesting substantial peripheral T-cell clonal expansion.

To note about this clonotype: No cognate antigen has been identified for it. No qualities accompany the bases; no much larger clone lies one base away.

Source: blood, taken after autologous hematopoietic stem cell transplantation. The TCR comes from a girl aged 10-17 years with multiple sclerosis. Donor details come from another sample of the same person, matched by shared clones. The rearranged chain carries TRBV15 and TRBJ2-4; 9 bases in the middle match TRBD2. The last part of the DNA fits TRBJ2-5 better; the J call may be wrong. The DNA is as follows: TGTGCCACCAGCAGACCGTCTAGCGGGAAAGGGGGAGAGACCCAGTACTTC. Its coded protein is CATSRPSSGKGGETQYF.